These T cell receptor beta chains were read from a single sample in a study of T cell repertoires in cytomegalovirus infection. TCRdb re-called the reads with MiXCR, one entry per CDR3 protein. The profile shows roughly 320,000 distinct CDR3 sequences, more than 8% of them singletons. Sequencing input: PBMCs. The receptor set was obtained from a human donor in good health (CMV status not recorded). Some clones in this sample may be carry-over from other donors' samples. Both conserved end residues are part of each CDR3. Each record gives: clone size, CDR3 length, V gene, J gene, D gene, CDR3 protein, CDR3 DNA. A D gene is named only where the DNA matches it firmly. For some rows the clone size is stated as once, few or many, or as a class when expanded; others skip it.

abundance: many
len: 13
v_gene: TRBV7-2
j_gene: TRBJ2-2
d_gene: .
CDR3aa: CASSTPNTGELFF
CDR3nt: TGTGCCAGCAGCACCCCGAACACCGGGGAGCTGTTTTTT

abundance: .
len: 15
v_gene: TRBV28
j_gene: TRBJ1-2
d_gene: TRBD1
CDR3aa: CASSAGQGRNYGYTF
CDR3nt: TGTGCCAGTAGCGCAGGACAGGGAAGAAACTATGGCTACACCTTC

abundance: few
len: 20
v_gene: TRBV19
j_gene: TRBJ2-3
d_gene: .
CDR3aa: CASSILQRFWGAQTTDTQYF
CDR3nt: TGTGCCAGTAGTATTTTACAGCGGTTTTGGGGGGCGCAGACCACAGATACGCAGTATTTT

abundance: .
len: 15
v_gene: TRBV6-6
j_gene: TRBJ2-1
d_gene: .
CDR3aa: CASSKGVFEHNEQFF
CDR3nt: TGTGCCAGCAGTAAGGGGGTTTTCGAGCACAATGAGCAGTTCTTC

abundance: many
len: 17
v_gene: TRBV7-9
j_gene: TRBJ1-4
d_gene: .
CDR3aa: CASSSRAEGATNEKLFF
CDR3nt: TGTGCCAGCAGCTCCCGGGCCGAGGGAGCAACTAATGAAAAACTGTTTTTT

abundance: many
len: 16
v_gene: TRBV7-7
j_gene: TRBJ2-2
d_gene: TRBD2
CDR3aa: CASSPTSGGAYGELFF
CDR3nt: TGTGCCAGCAGCCCTACTAGCGGGGGCGCCTACGGGGAGCTGTTTTTT

abundance: many
len: 16
v_gene: TRBV7-2
j_gene: TRBJ2-3
d_gene: TRBD2
CDR3aa: CASSPRTSGGKDTQYF
CDR3nt: TGTGCCAGCAGTCCCCGGACTAGCGGGGGGAAAGATACGCAGTATTTT

abundance: many
len: 15
v_gene: TRBV7-2
j_gene: TRBJ2-2
d_gene: .
CDR3aa: CASSRRDKNTGELFF
CDR3nt: TGTGCCAGCAGCCGCCGGGACAAGAACACCGGGGAGCTGTTTTTT

abundance: .
len: 13
v_gene: TRBV2
j_gene: TRBJ1-2
d_gene: TRBD1
CDR3aa: CASSETGGALDTF
CDR3nt: TGTGCCAGCAGTGAAACAGGGGGCGCATTGGACACCTTC

abundance: few
len: 14
v_gene: TRBV28
j_gene: TRBJ2-3
d_gene: .
CDR3aa: CATGLPPLVNTQYF
CDR3nt: TGTGCCACCGGGTTGCCCCCGTTAGTTAATACGCAGTATTTT

abundance: .
len: 16
v_gene: TRBV6-2/TRBV6-3
j_gene: TRBJ2-7
d_gene: .
CDR3aa: CASSQIPWGRFYEQYF
CDR3nt: TGTGCCAGCAGTCAAATACCCTGGGGCAGGTTCTACGAGCAGTACTTC

abundance: many
len: 14
v_gene: TRBV7-2
j_gene: TRBJ1-3
d_gene: .
CDR3aa: CASSPVGAGNTIYF
CDR3nt: TGTGCCAGCTCCCCTGTCGGGGCTGGAAACACCATATATTTT

abundance: .
len: 17
v_gene: TRBV3-1
j_gene: TRBJ1-1
d_gene: TRBD1
CDR3aa: CASSQSPGQTMNTEAFF
CDR3nt: TGTGCCAGCAGCCAGTCCCCGGGACAGACGATGAACACTGAAGCTTTCTTT

abundance: many
len: 15
v_gene: TRBV4-3
j_gene: TRBJ2-7
d_gene: TRBD1
CDR3aa: CASSQEPGQGYEQYF
CDR3nt: TGCGCCAGCAGCCAAGAGCCGGGACAGGGTTACGAGCAGTACTTC

abundance: few
len: 14
v_gene: TRBV6-6
j_gene: TRBJ1-5
d_gene: .
CDR3aa: CASTTGGNLRPQHF
CDR3nt: TGTGCCAGCACCACGGGAGGAAATCTTAGGCCCCAGCATTTT

abundance: many
len: 15
v_gene: TRBV7-2
j_gene: TRBJ1-1
d_gene: .
CDR3aa: CASSLGQPMNTEAFF
CDR3nt: TGTGCCAGCAGCTTAGGACAGCCCATGAACACTGAAGCTTTCTTT

abundance: many
len: 16
v_gene: TRBV7-2
j_gene: TRBJ2-2
d_gene: .
CDR3aa: CASSLQQAGHTGELFF
CDR3nt: TGTGCCAGCAGCTTACAACAAGCGGGCCACACCGGGGAGCTGTTTTTT

abundance: many
len: 17
v_gene: TRBV7-8
j_gene: TRBJ1-2
d_gene: TRBD1
CDR3aa: CASSPTDRGRLGYGYTF
CDR3nt: TGTGCCAGCAGCCCCACGGACAGGGGGCGGCTTGGCTATGGCTACACCTTC

abundance: many
len: 12
v_gene: TRBV7-8
j_gene: TRBJ2-2
d_gene: .
CDR3aa: CASSSRDRELFF
CDR3nt: TGTGCCAGCAGCTCGCGAGACCGGGAGCTGTTTTTT

abundance: many
len: 16
v_gene: TRBV6-1
j_gene: TRBJ2-3
d_gene: TRBD1
CDR3aa: CASSERQGRSTDTQYF
CDR3nt: TGTGCCAGCAGTGAACGACAGGGGCGAAGCACAGATACGCAGTATTTT

abundance: .
len: 14
v_gene: TRBV28
j_gene: TRBJ1-5
d_gene: .
CDR3aa: CASSGPARGQPQHF
CDR3nt: TGTGCCAGCAGCGGACCCGCCAGAGGTCAGCCCCAGCATTTT

abundance: few
len: 13
v_gene: TRBV30
j_gene: TRBJ2-5
d_gene: TRBD2
CDR3aa: CAWSIRGGETQYF
CDR3nt: TGTGCCTGGAGTATCCGGGGGGGGGAGACCCAGTACTTC

abundance: many
len: 12
v_gene: TRBV7-6
j_gene: TRBJ2-5
d_gene: .
CDR3aa: CASSRRQETQYF
CDR3nt: TGTGCCAGCAGCCGGAGACAAGAGACCCAGTACTTC

abundance: many
len: 14
v_gene: TRBV6-5
j_gene: TRBJ1-2
d_gene: .
CDR3aa: CASSYSGQRGGYTF
CDR3nt: TGTGCCAGCAGTTACTCGGGGCAAAGAGGAGGCTACACCTTC

abundance: few
len: 15
v_gene: TRBV29-1
j_gene: TRBJ2-3
d_gene: .
CDR3aa: CSVLRQGSMLDTQYF
CDR3nt: TGCAGCGTCCTACGCCAGGGAAGCATGTTGGATACGCAGTATTTT